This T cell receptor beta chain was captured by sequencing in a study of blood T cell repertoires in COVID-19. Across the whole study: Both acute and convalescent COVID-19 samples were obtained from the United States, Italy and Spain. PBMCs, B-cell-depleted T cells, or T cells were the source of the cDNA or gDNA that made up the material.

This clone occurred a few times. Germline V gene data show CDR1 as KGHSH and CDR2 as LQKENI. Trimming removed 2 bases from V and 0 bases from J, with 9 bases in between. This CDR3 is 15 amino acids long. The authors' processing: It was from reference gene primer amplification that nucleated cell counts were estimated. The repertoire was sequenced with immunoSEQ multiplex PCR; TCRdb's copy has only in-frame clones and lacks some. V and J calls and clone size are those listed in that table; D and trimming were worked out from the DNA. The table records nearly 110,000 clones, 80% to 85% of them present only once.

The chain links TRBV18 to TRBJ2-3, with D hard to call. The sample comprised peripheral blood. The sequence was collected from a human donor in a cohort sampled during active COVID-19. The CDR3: CASSPSLKSTDTQYF. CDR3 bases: TGTGCCAGCTCACCAAGCCTAAAAAGCACAGATACGCAGTATTTT. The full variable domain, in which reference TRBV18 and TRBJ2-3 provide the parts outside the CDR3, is NAGVMQNPRHLVRRRGQEARLRCSPMKGHSHVYWYRQLPEEGLKFMVYLQKENIIDESGMPKERFSAEFPKEGPSILRIQQVVRGDSAAYFCASSPSLKSTDTQYFGPGTRLTVL.